The sequence of this T cell receptor (beta chain) was determined in a study of OX40 agonist ivuxolimab in advanced cancers. Assay: immunoSEQ multiplex PCR; the TCRdb copy retains only in-frame clones and omits some. The sample contains over 60,000 clones, approximately 82% of which appear only once. The CDR3 length is 14 residues. CDR1 SGHRS and CDR2 YFSETQ come from the germline V gene. The V gene end was trimmed by 0 bases and the J gene end by 4 bases; junction bases not matched to a gene: 2. V is TRBV5-1 and J is TRBJ1-2; 8 bases map to TRBD1. The source is an adult with an advanced solid tumor such as melanoma, head and neck, liver or kidney cancer. Material: CD4+ or CD8+ T cells sorted from blood, obtained in a trial of the OX40 agonist ivuxolimab. CDR3 amino acids: CASSLDTGGYGYTF. The CDR3 DNA follows: TGCGCCAGCAGCTTGGATACAGGGGGCTATGGCTACACCTTC.